This TCR beta chain was sequenced in a study of T-cell memory formation after mild COVID-19. On this clonotype itself: Its specificity is unknown.

5'RACE with constant-segment primers built TCRalpha and TCRbeta cDNA libraries with UMIs. TCRdb re-called the 5' RACE reads through MiXCR, storing one row per CDR3 protein. This table holds under 700,000 distinct CDR3 sequences, just over 20% found once. J lost 6 bases, V lost 6 bases, and 6 bases had no gene match. CDR3 length equals 15 residues. Germline CDR1 and CDR2: KGHSH and LQKENI. The study, taken as a whole, reports: Cross-reactive memory appears to have joined, as suggested by some responding clones showing up in pre-infection memory. There was no confirmation that second-wave clones peaking on day 37 were SARS-CoV-2 specific.

The chain combines TRBV18 with TRBJ2-7, with 15 positions matching TRBD2. This receptor was obtained from an adult woman who had mild COVID-19 (a few samples of this study predate the infection). Cell type and time point are not known. What was sequenced was PBMCs or a T cell subset sorted from them (not recorded which). The CDR3 nucleotides are TGTGCCAGCTCCTGGACTAGCGGGGGGGCTTTCGAGCAGTACTTC. Translated: CASSWTSGGAFEQYF.